This TCR beta chain comes out of a study of identical twins listed by TCRdb under 2016. With regard to the full study: To test whether fetal clonotypes persist, this study deep-sequenced TCR alpha and beta repertoires from monozygotic twins, from unrelated adults of various ages, and from cord blood. Replicate twin experiments were performed at different times using different library preparation protocols to rule out contamination.

Only healthy Caucasian donors were included. The twin cohort comprised three pairs of female monozygotic twins, all aged roughly 18 to 30 years. Using Miltenyi CD45RO+ enrichment and human naive T-cell isolation kits, memory (CD45RO+) and naive T cells were isolated from PBMC. The study at large found these results: Abundant cord blood beta clonotypes had fewer insertions, young adult naive repertoires showed a similar but weaker trend, and memory repertoires showed no such trend. Zero-insertion analyses could be partly confounded by invariant T cells such as MAIT and iNKT, although diverse VJ usage argued against such confounding for most clonotypes. Recombination models systematically underestimated out-of-frame TCR alpha sharing in monozygotic twins but agreed with sharing between unrelated individuals. A weaker excess of twin sharing was found in beta out-of-frame sequences because the signal-to-noise ratio was lowered by fewer shared sequences. Because the same donors could not be followed over many years, the conclusions depended on cross-sectional statistical analysis. Compared with coincidental sharing between unrelated individuals, out-of-frame TCR alpha sequences shared between twins had an excess of sequences with low generation probability.

This clonotype was counted only a few times. Its antigen remains undetermined. It has no much larger one-base neighbor in the sample; base qualities were not kept. As encoded in the germline V gene (reference sequence), CDR1 is SEHNR while CDR2 is FQNEAQ. Including cysteine and phenylalanine, the CDR3 has 14 amino acids. Only the CDR3 part of the read is kept: 42 bases, read in frame from the first base. The trim is 7 bases for V and 4 bases for J, with a gap of 16 bases between the germline ends. To prepare the library, 5' RACE was applied. The sample was run on an Illumina HiSeq 2000. A universal primer binding site was added through template switching, and the final cDNA carried a unique molecular identifier so that TCR cDNA molecules could be counted accurately. Specific primers in the conserved constant-segment region were used to synthesize first-strand cDNA for TCR alpha and beta chains. Each cDNA library was double barcoded, with a SMART-Mk sample barcode plus Illumina barcodes, to control for contamination. TruSeq adapter sequences along with Illumina sample barcodes were introduced in two successive PCR steps. The Illumina HiSeq platform was used with custom primers to sequence TCR alpha and beta cDNA libraries. Per the source publication's procedure: Unique molecular identifiers were extracted from raw reads with MiGEC, and CDR3 positions were determined with MiXCR. Recombination models were inferred per individual with the repgenHMM and IGoR tools using an EM algorithm. The tcR package in R was used for shared clonotype analysis, with sharing normalized by the product of cloneset sizes. To study raw recombination without the effects of thymic and clonal selection, out-of-frame nonproductive sequences were analyzed. The public reads were reprocessed in TCRdb via fastp at Q25 and MiXCR, keeping in-frame beta chains. Rows matching on CDR3 protein sequence are summarized as one entry with the most common DNA and genes. Here the V and J calls rest on TCRdb's processing, not on the authors' analysis. This sample gives hundreds of thousands of distinct CDR3 sequences in total; approximately 7% of them show up just once. Approximately 3.6% of the sample lies in the top ten.

The sample was also reused in another study, on yellow fever vaccine responses in identical twins. Reported in the second study: According to the authors, the vaccine-induced T cell response in identical twins seemed to be partly convergent and partly specific to each individual. Focusing on identical twins, the study followed the T cell clones that responded to the vaccine, and did so with precision.

This receptor chain uses TRBV7-9 and TRBJ1-1; no confident D gene assignment can be made. This clonotype originated in a woman between 18 and 29 years old in good health. The sequenced sample consisted of memory (CD45RO+) T cells sorted from blood. The meaning of the sample's cell subset or site label: CD45RO+ enriched T cells. The DNA is as follows: TGTGCCAGCACCCTTTCCTCGGGAGGCACTGAAGCTTTCTTT. Its translation is CASTLSSGGTEAFF.